This T cell receptor beta chain derives from a study of T cells after yellow fever vaccination (dated by TCRdb to between 2017 and 2020). As for the study more broadly: The SMART-Seq v4 Ultra Low Input RNA kit was used to prepare libraries from fractions with low cell numbers. Two healthy male donors, one aged 18 to 30 and one aged 30 to 40 years, were included in the cohort. To follow T-cell clones before and after both primary and booster YFV17D yellow fever vaccination, bulk TCR alpha and beta repertoires underwent longitudinal sequencing. Blood was collected at multiple timepoints before and after primary and secondary immunization, and bulk PBMC replicates and cell subsets were isolated. Study-wide findings and limitations: The study included only two donors, which limits how far the findings can be generalized. The secondary T-cell response was weaker than the primary response but faster, peaking on day 5 instead of day 15. After the booster, most clones that had expanded after primary vaccination were detected again (around 96% of CD4 and more than 85% of CD8), suggesting broad maintenance of memory. Computational filtering was required because FACS-sorted repertoires could contain abundant contaminating clonotypes from the bulk population. A small share of clonotypes occurred in both CD4 and CD8 compartments, likely arising from convergent recombination.

Synthesis of TCR cDNA relied on 5'RACE template switching, a step that introduced a universal primer site along with unique molecular identifiers. cDNA synthesis was primed from both the TCR alpha and TCR beta constant segments. Two PCR steps were used to amplify libraries, with sample barcodes and sequencing adapters being added in the second step. Sequencing of libraries was done on Illumina HiSeq 2500 (2x100 bp) or NovaSeq (2x150 bp). In the authors' own workflow: Reads were demultiplexed and collapsed into UMI consensus sequences with MIGEC, and V(D)J alignment was performed with MiXCR. Clonotypes responding to the vaccine were identified with edgeR on replicate PBMC samples, with the criteria of FDR below 0.01 and a log2 fold change above 5 up to day 15. Bulk clonotypes were assigned CD4 or CD8 identity according to which sequenced CD4 or CD8 repertoire held them at higher abundance. TCRdb redid the processing of the public reads, applying fastp at Q25 and MiXCR, and retained in-frame beta chains. Rows matching on CDR3 protein sequence are summarized as one entry with the most common DNA and genes. The V and J calls were not made by the authors but by TCRdb's processing. The sample table records roughly 330,000 distinct CDR3 sequences; around 7.3% of these occur just once. The ten top clones hold 15% to 20% of the sample.

The V end loses 2 bases and the J end loses 6 bases, and a stretch of 13 bases separates them. Measured from the cysteine to the phenylalanine, the CDR3 is 14 residues long. Of the read, only the CDR3 DNA is kept; its 42 bases are in frame from base 1. Per the germline V gene, MNHEY is the CDR1 and SVGAGI is the CDR2. Concerning this clonotype: What this receptor recognizes is not known. Base qualities are not at hand, and no much larger clone is one base apart.

The label giving this sample's treatment or condition can be read as: live attenuated yellow fever vaccine strain. At each blood-draw timepoint, two biological replicates of bulk PBMCs were obtained. PBMCs were isolated from peripheral blood using a standard Ficoll-Paque protocol. TriZol was used to extract RNA from bulk PBMCs, CD4 and CD8 fractions, and dextramer-positive and dextramer-negative fractions. The sequence joins TRBV6-5 to TRBJ1-1; the D gene is possibly TRBD1, with 6 bases matching. Specimen: PBMCs, collected approximately 40 days after the first yellow fever vaccination. This clonotype was obtained from a young man who received the YFV17D yellow fever vaccine. The sequenced DNA: TGTGCCAGCAGTTACGAGGGGGGGCGGTCTGAAGCTTTCTTT. Translated, this is CASSYEGGRSEAFF.